This entry lists 3 T cell receptor beta chains sequenced from one sample in a study of T cells in Graves' hyperthyroidism and ophthalmopathy. TCR beta CDR3 region amplification was performed from RNA transcripts. A set of HTBI primers served as the primers for a first-round RT-PCR of the TCR CDR3. TCRdb re-analysed the multiplex PCR reads in MiXCR, keeping a single row per CDR3 protein. Counted here are over 200,000 distinct CDR3 sequences, roughly 18% occurring once; the ten biggest clones make up 50%. Input material: blood. These TCRs come from a man aged 45-60 years with Graves' hyperthyroidism.

This clonotype has more than one count but fewer than ten. The J gene is TRBJ2-7, the V gene TRBV11-2, with a possible D match to TRBD2 (5 bases). CDR1 and CDR2 from the germline V gene are SGHAT and FQNNGV. The CDR3 totals 15 residues. The V end was cut by 1 base, the J end by 2 bases, with 12 bases between. CDR3 nucleotide sequence: TGTGCCAGCAGCTTAGTAACATGGAGGACCTACGAGCAGTACTTC. It specifies CASSLVTWRTYEQYF.

The V and J genes are TRBV12-5 and TRBJ2-7; no firm D call. The CDR3 has 11 residues. Germline CDR1 reads LGHNT; CDR2 reads FRNRAP. Between the trimmed V and J ends, which lost 6 bases and 4 bases, there was a span of 7 bases. The CDR3 loop reads CASGLDYEQYF. The CDR3 nucleotides read TGTGCTAGTGGCCTAGATTACGAGCAGTACTTC.

This clonotype was counted many times. The V and J genes are TRBV28 and TRBJ2-4; TRBD1 matches at 8 bases. Losses at the gene ends were 4 bases for V and 8 bases for J; bases not matched to a gene: 7. This CDR3 has 14 residues. Looked up from germline, CDR1 is MDHEN and CDR2 is SYDVKM. CDR3 in DNA: TGTGCCAGCAGTTCGACAGGGGAGGAAGACATTCAGTACTTC. Protein sequence: CASSSTGEEDIQYF.